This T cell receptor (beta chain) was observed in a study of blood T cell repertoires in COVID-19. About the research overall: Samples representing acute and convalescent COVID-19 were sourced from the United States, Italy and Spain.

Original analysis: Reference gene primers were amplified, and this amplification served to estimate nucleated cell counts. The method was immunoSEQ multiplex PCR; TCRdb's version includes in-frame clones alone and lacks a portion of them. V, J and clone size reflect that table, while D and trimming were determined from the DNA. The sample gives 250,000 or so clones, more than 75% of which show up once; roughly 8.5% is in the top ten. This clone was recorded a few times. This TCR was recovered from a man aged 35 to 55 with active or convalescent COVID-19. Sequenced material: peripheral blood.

The CDR3: CATSRLDRYNEQFF. In nucleotides, the CDR3 is TGTGCCACCAGCAGGTTGGACAGATACAATGAGCAGTTCTTC. The chain links TRBV15 to TRBJ2-1; tentative D call: TRBD1 (6 bases). Germline assignment: CDR1 LNHNV and CDR2 YYDKDF (reference sequence). V shed 3 bases and J shed 4 bases, with 10 bases lying between them. This CDR3 has 14 amino acids.